This T cell receptor beta chain is drawn from a study of cytomegalovirus exposure and HLA in healthy donors. General study findings and limits: 150 to 200 TCR beta chains were listed as cytomegalovirus-associated. The likely explanation for a cluster of highly shared sequence variants was sequencing artifact.

Notes on this clone: Its antigen is undetermined.

This CDR3 has 15 amino acids. V lost 6 bases to trimming and J lost 4 bases, with 17 bases between them. From germline, CDR1 is SNHLY and CDR2 FYNNEI. The study ran its PCR with 60 Vbeta and 13 Jbeta primers. Here immunoSEQ multiplex PCR was the method, and the copy in TCRdb shows in-frame clones only, minus some. The data contain 150,000 to 200,000 clones, under 80% of them seen just once; the ten biggest clones take up approximately 1.4%. The TCR was taken from a woman younger than 45 in good health and CMV-seronegative. The rearrangement uses TRBV2 and TRBJ2-3, with a possible D match to TRBD2 (6 bases). The sample was PBMCs. The CDR3 spells CASRVTRRGPDTQYF. The CDR3 nucleotides read TGTGCCAGCAGGGTGACTAGGAGGGGCCCAGATACGCAGTATTTT.